This section outlines one T cell receptor beta chain sequence together with its context. Antigen unknown. The sample is drawn from a study of T cell responses to AZD1222 COVID-19 vaccine. General study points: Spike-wide vaccine-associated CD4 TCRs dominated at 160-218 and 743-854. Repertoire collection took place solely once the T cell response had peaked. Reportedly, nearly half of unique spike TCRs recognized epitopes outside B.1.351/B.1.1.7 mutations.

Generated by immunoSEQ multiplex PCR, the TCRdb table keeps only in-frame clones and is missing some. This sample has 55,000 to 70,000 clones, with more than 70% found just once. CDR3 length equals 17 residues. CDR1 is MNHEY and CDR2 is SMNVEV in the germline V gene (reference sequence). Trimming left V 2 bases short and J 0 bases short, with 14 bases between. This chain joins TRBV27 and TRBJ2-1; D remains ambiguous. The clonotype was recovered from an adult in good health. Sequences were derived from peripheral blood, sampled on day 0 of AZD1222 vaccination. CDR3 loop: CASSLNVGQSSYNEQFF. The CDR3, as DNA: TGTGCCAGCAGTTTAAATGTTGGGCAGAGCTCCTACAATGAGCAGTTCTTC.